The next 23 T cell receptor beta chains were all read from a single sample in a study of T cells in tuberculosis (dated by TCRdb to between 2018 and 2020). Libraries were built with the immunoSEQ multiplex PCR assay. As stored in TCRdb, this immuneACCESS dataset retains in-frame rearrangements with V and J assigned. A fraction of the clones does not appear; measured against another copy, unresolved V genes explain less than half of the discrepancy, and the remainder lacks a known reason. This sample has some 60,000 clones in its table, and roughly 79% of those were observed once. The ten largest account for 13% of the sample. After being thawed and rested overnight, PBMC were stained with GMM-loaded CD1B tetramer, a Live/Dead dye and anti-CD3, and were then sorted on a FACS Aria II. C32 glucose monomycolate purified from Rhodococcus equi was loaded onto CD1B tetramers. The sequenced material came from CD1b-GMM tetramer-negative cells sorted from PBMCs. The cell subset or site tag for this specimen amounts to: T cells not binding CD1B-GMM tetramer, sorted from same donor. These receptor sequences come from an adult woman with latent tuberculosis.

The chain combines TRBV27 with TRBJ2-7, with TRBD2 matching over 15 bases. With V trimmed by 5 bases and J by 0 bases, 8 bases remained unmatched. Germline V CDR1 and CDR2: MNHEY, SMNVEV (reference sequence). CDR3 length equals 18 residues. This CDR3 reads CASSLKGLAGGPSYEQYF. CDR3 DNA: TGTGCCAGCAGTCTCAAGGGACTAGCGGGAGGACCCTCCTACGAGCAGTACTTC.

CDR3 protein: CASSEQEGSPLHF. The CDR3 nucleotides are TGTGCCAGCAGTGAGCAGGAGGGGTCACCCCTCCACTTT. The chain has TRBV6-4 and TRBJ1-6; the D gene is possibly TRBD1 (5 bases). CDR3 size: 13 residues. The V gene's germline CDR1 is MRHNA and CDR2 SNTAGT. Deletions cut 3 bases from V and 10 bases from J, with 10 bases between.

The gene calls are TRBV10-3 and TRBJ1-3; no clear D gene. Trimming left V 6 bases short and J 0 bases short, with 6 bases between. From germline, CDR1 is ENHRY and CDR2 SYGVKD. The length of the CDR3 is 13 residues. CDR3 coding DNA: TGTGCCATCAGGGACTTCTCTGGAAACACCATATATTTT. This sequence encodes CAIRDFSGNTIYF.

The chain is built from TRBV6-5 and TRBJ2-5, with unresolved D. Germline-derived CDR1 and CDR2 are MNHEY and SVGAGI. The CDR3 runs to 15 residues. The V end was cut by 1 base, the J end by 2 bases, with 11 bases between. The CDR3 DNA reads as TGTGCCAGCAGTTACTTACCAGGCGCACAAGAGACCCAGTACTTC. This translates into CASSYLPGAQETQYF.

The chain links TRBV7-2 to TRBJ1-1; D is unresolved. Trimming cost V 4 bases and J 6 bases, with 9 bases left between them. CDR1 is SGHTA, CDR2 FQGNSA, per germline. The CDR3 loop spans 12 amino acids. In DNA form, the CDR3 reads TGTGCCAGCAGCTCCCATGGAGCTGAAGCTTTCTTT. Its translation: CASSSHGAEAFF. The whole variable domain, filled in from reference TRBV7-2 and TRBJ1-1, reads GAGVSQSPSNKVTEKGKDVELRCDPISGHTALYWYRQSLGQGLEFLIYFQGNSAPDKSGLPSDRFSAERTGGSVSTLTIQRTQQEDSAVYLCASSSHGAEAFFGQGTRLTVV.

Turning to this clone: The junction does not match germline at one end; this may be a read error. Other DNA sequences in this specimen translate into the identical CDR3. The V gene is TRBV30, the J gene TRBJ1-6; TRBD1 might be the D (5 bases). In germline, CDR1 is GTSNPN, CDR2 SVGIG (reference sequence). The CDR3 runs 13 residues. The CDR3 region is CAWEAGLNSPLHF. Written as DNA, the CDR3 is TGTGCCTGGGAGGCGGGACTCAATTCCCCCCTCCACTTT.

The gene calls are TRBV18 and TRBJ1-1; D not resolved. Germline assignment: CDR1 KGHSH and CDR2 LQKENI. V was cut by 6 bases and J by 4 bases, with 12 bases left in between. The CDR3 loop spans 13 amino acids. CDR3 nucleotides: TGTGCCAGCTCCTCCAGCGCCAGCACTGAAGCTTTCTTT. It encodes CASSSSASTEAFF.

V is TRBV2 and J is TRBJ2-2; 13 bases agree with TRBD2. Germline assignment: CDR1 SNHLY and CDR2 FYNNEI. V trimming: 8 bases; J trimming: 6 bases; junction bases outside the gene matches: 6. This CDR3 spans 15 amino acids. The CDR3 region is CASRGLAGKAGELFF. The CDR3 nucleotides are TGTGCCAGCCGGGGACTAGCGGGGAAAGCCGGGGAGCTGTTTTTT.

The rearrangement joins TRBV9 to TRBJ2-7; 7 positions match TRBD1. Trimming at V came to 3 bases and at J to 2 bases, leaving 8 bases not matched to a gene. Germline values: CDR1 SGDLS, CDR2 YYNGEE. The CDR3 length is 15 residues. In nucleotides, the CDR3 is TGTGCCAGCAGCGACGGGACAGCCAACCCCTACGAGCAGTACTTC. This translates into CASSDGTANPYEQYF.

The V call is TRBV28, the J call TRBJ2-7, with 9 bases fitting TRBD2. The V gene's germline CDR1 is MDHEN and CDR2 SYDVKM. After removal of 3 bases from V and 5 bases from J, the junction contained 5 bases not matched to a gene. This CDR3 comprises 14 residues. DNA of the CDR3: TGTGCCAGCAGTTTCCAGCGGGGGGCTGACGAGCAGTACTTC. This translates into CASSFQRGADEQYF. The full variable domain, rest sourced from reference TRBV28 and TRBJ2-7, is DVKVTQSSRYLVKRTGEKVFLECVQDMDHENMFWYRQDPGLGLRLIYFSYDVKMKEKGDIPEGYSVSREKKERFSLILESASTNQTSMYLCASSFQRGADEQYFGPGTRLTVT.

This rearrangement joins TRBV15 to TRBJ2-7, with TRBD1 matching over 7 bases. This CDR3 is built from 12 residues. The J segment lost 0 bases and the V segment lost 9 bases, leaving 2 bases of the junction unmatched. Germline V gene sequence: CDR1 LNHNV, CDR2 YYDKDF (reference sequence). Here the CDR3 reads CATRQGSYEQYF. As DNA, the CDR3 is TGTGCCACACGACAGGGCTCCTACGAGCAGTACTTC. Full variable domain (rest looked up from reference TRBV15 and TRBJ2-7): DAMVIQNPRYQVTQFGKPVTLSCSQTLNHNVMYWYQQKSSQAPKLLFHYYDKDFNNEADTPDNFQSRRPNTSFCFLDIRSPGLGDTAMYLCATRQGSYEQYFGPGTRLTVT.

This chain links TRBV2 with TRBJ2-3; 8 bases align to TRBD1. CDR1 and CDR2 (germline): SNHLY, FYNNEI. The CDR3 consists of 14 residues. The V gene end was trimmed by 4 bases and the J gene end by 2 bases; junction bases not matched to a gene: 2. In DNA form, the CDR3 reads TGTGCCAGCAGTGGACAGGGGATCACAGATACGCAGTATTTT. This translates into CASSGQGITDTQYF. The full variable domain, rest sourced from reference TRBV2 and TRBJ2-3, is EPEVTQTPSHQVTQMGQEVILRCVPISNHLYFYWYRQILGQKVEFLVSFYNNEISEKSEIFDDQFSVERPDGSNFTLKIRSTKLEDSAMYFCASSGQGITDTQYFGPGTRLTVL.

This chain uses TRBV2 with TRBJ2-7; TRBD1 matches at 7 bases. The V gene end was trimmed by 6 bases and the J gene end by 4 bases; junction bases not matched to a gene: 12. Germline V gives CDR1 SNHLY, CDR2 FYNNEI. This CDR3 contains 15 residues. The CDR3 bases are TGTGCCAGCAGGTCGAGACAGGGTACCTTGTACGAGCAGTACTTC. Protein: CASRSRQGTLYEQYF.

The rearrangement joins TRBV5-5 to TRBJ2-5; TRBD2 is a possible D gene (5 bases). The CDR3 runs to 14 residues. Germline CDR1 SGHKS, CDR2 YYEKEE (reference sequence). The V end was cut by 4 bases, the J end by 5 bases, with 15 bases between. The CDR3 bases are TGTGCCAGCAGCCCCCCGTCGAGGGTGGAGACCCAGTACTTC. Amino acid sequence: CASSPPSRVETQYF.

The count of this clone is one. This chain connects TRBV6-5 to TRBJ1-2, with 11 positions matching TRBD1. The CDR3 consists of 14 residues. V trimming: 2 bases; J trimming: 5 bases; junction bases outside the gene matches: 1. The V gene's germline CDR1 is MNHEY and CDR2 SVGAGI. CDR3 coding DNA: TGTGCCAGCAGTTACGGGACAGGGGGGTATGGCTACACCTTC. It codes for CASSYGTGGYGYTF.

This clone appeared a few times. CDR3 DNA: TGTGCCTGGACTTGGAGGACTGAAGCTTTCTTT. Its protein product is CAWTWRTEAFF. This chain joins TRBV30 and TRBJ1-1, with unresolved D. CDR1 and CDR2 (germline): GTSNPN, SVGIG (reference sequence). The CDR3 runs to 11 residues. Trimming took off 4 bases at V and 5 bases at J, with 8 bases between the two ends. Combining the CDR3 with reference TRBV30 and TRBJ1-1 gives the whole variable domain SQTIHQWPATLVQPVGSPLSLECTVEGTSNPNLYWYRQAAGRGLQLLFYSVGIGQISSEVPQNLSASRPQDRQFILSSKKLLLSDSGFYLCAWTWRTEAFFGQGTRLTVV.

The chain combines TRBV5-1 with TRBJ2-1, with D perhaps matching TRBD2 (6 bases). The V gene lost 0 bases and the J gene lost 1 base, with 8 bases spanning the gap. The germline V gene has CDR1 SGHRS and CDR2 YFSETQ. The CDR3 covers 15 residues. CDR3 in amino acids: CASSLAGRSYNEQFF. CDR3 nucleotides: TGCGCCAGCAGCTTGGCGGGGAGGTCCTACAATGAGCAGTTCTTC.

The J gene is TRBJ2-7, the V gene TRBV4-1; TRBD1 matches at 11 bases. This CDR3 region has 16 residues. With V trimmed by 2 bases and J by 4 bases, 7 bases remained unmatched. The germline V gene encodes CDR1 MGHRA and CDR2 YSYEKL. This CDR3 is CASSQTPGTGGYEQYF. CDR3 DNA: TGCGCCAGCAGCCAAACCCCCGGGACAGGGGGTTACGAGCAGTACTTC.

The chain links TRBV29-1 to TRBJ1-1; TRBD1 might be the D (6 bases). V lost 3 bases to trimming and J lost 1 base, with 9 bases between them. The germline V gene encodes CDR1 SQVTM and CDR2 ANQGSEA. The CDR3 length is 13 residues. In DNA, the CDR3 is TGCAGCGTTGATGGGGGCGGGAACACTGAAGCTTTCTTT. Translating it yields CSVDGGGNTEAFF.

The gene calls are TRBV25-1 and TRBJ2-1; maybe TRBD1 (5 bases). Germline CDR1 reads MGHDK; CDR2 reads SYGVNS. CDR3 length: 15 amino acids. V dropped 2 bases and J dropped 3 bases, with 11 bases sitting between them. CDR3 sequence: CASSETTDLYNEQFF. The CDR3 nucleotides are TGTGCCAGCAGTGAAACGACAGACCTCTACAATGAGCAGTTCTTC. The full variable domain, with the rest looked up from reference TRBV25-1 and TRBJ2-1, is EADIYQTPRYLVIGTGKKITLECSQTMGHDKMYWYQQDPGMELHLIHYSYGVNSTEKGDLSSESTVSRIRTEHFPLTLESARPSHTSQYLCASSETTDLYNEQFFGPGTRLTVL.

The table lists this clone with a count of one. The genes are TRBV9 and TRBJ1-6; TRBD1 agrees at 7 bases. V was clipped by 0 bases and J by 7 bases; unmatched bases: 10. This CDR3 has 17 residues. Germline CDR1 and CDR2: SGDLS and YYNGEE. The CDR3 is CASSVESRQGSNSPLHF. CDR3 sequence (DNA): TGTGCCAGCAGCGTAGAATCCCGACAGGGATCAAATTCACCCCTCCACTTT.

This clone was seen more than once but under ten times. The J gene is TRBJ1-3, the V gene TRBV11-2, with a tentative D call TRBD1 (6 bases). Germline V gives CDR1 SGHAT, CDR2 FQNNGV. Trimming pared 7 bases from V and 2 bases from J, leaving 12 bases between. The CDR3 sequence is 14 residues long. CDR3 in DNA: TGTGCCAGCACCCCACAGGGAACTGGAAACACCATATATTTT. It encodes CASTPQGTGNTIYF.

This clone has just one count. The rearrangement uses TRBV5-1 and TRBJ2-3; 8 bases align to TRBD1. The V and J ends lost 3 bases and 1 base, in that order; junction bases with no gene match: 4. The CDR3 extends over 15 amino acids. Germline loops: CDR1 SGHRS, CDR2 YFSETQ. CDR3 in DNA: TGCGCCAGCAGCTCGGGCAGGGGGCGCACAGATACGCAGTATTTT. Its translation is CASSSGRGRTDTQYF.